One and the same sample provided the 21 T cell receptor beta chains below, sequenced in a study of T cells in Graves' hyperthyroidism and ophthalmopathy. RNA transcripts served as the template for amplifying TCR beta CDR3 regions. The study used the HTBI primer set for a first-round RT-PCR of the TCR CDR3. Via MiXCR, TCRdb re-called the multiplex PCR reads, giving one row per CDR3 protein. This table has about 740,000 distinct CDR3 sequences, 12% to 15% appearing once. The sample was blood. Every receptor here comes from a woman between 18 and 29 years old with Graves' hyperthyroidism.

There are a few counts of this clonotype. This chain links TRBV12-3 or TRBV12-4 with TRBJ2-2, with no clear D. V was trimmed by 3 bases and J by 8 bases, leaving 13 bases between them. The CDR3 is made up of 14 amino acids. The CDR3 region is CASSFSPGWGELFF. The CDR3 coding sequence is TGTGCCAGCAGTTTCTCCCCGGGTTGGGGGGAGCTGTTTTTT.

This clonotype was detected many times. V gene TRBV18 combines with J gene TRBJ2-2; tentative D call: TRBD2 (5 bases). Germline CDR1 reads KGHSH; CDR2 reads LQKENI. This CDR3 has 15 amino acids. The germline V and J ends were trimmed by 3 bases and 5 bases, with 13 bases remaining between them. DNA of the CDR3: TGTGCCAGCTCACCCCAAAGGGAGAGAACCGGGGAGCTGTTTTTT. Its translation: CASSPQRERTGELFF.

This clonotype was recorded at least ten times. The genes are TRBV2 and TRBJ1-1; weak D call: TRBD1 (5 bases). Germline V gene lookup returns CDR1 SNHLY and CDR2 FYNNEI. Trimming took 3 bases from V and 3 from J, leaving 14 bases between them. The CDR3 loop spans 15 amino acids. CDR3 amino acids: CASSEARGPDTEAFF. CDR3 coding DNA: TGTGCCAGCAGTGAGGCCCGGGGACCGGACACTGAAGCTTTCTTT.

This clonotype was observed at least ten times. The chain couples TRBV6-2 or TRBV6-3 to TRBJ1-1; D is possibly TRBD1 (5 bases). Looked up from germline, CDR1 is MNHEY and CDR2 is SVGEGT. The CDR3 consists of 15 residues. V lost 0 bases, J lost 5 bases, and 13 bases lay in between. DNA of the CDR3: TGTGCCAGCAGTTACTCGGGTAGGAGGGGTACTGAAGCTTTCTTT. The encoded protein is CASSYSGRRGTEAFF.

This clonotype was picked up a small number of times. J is TRBJ1-6 and V is TRBV3-1, with 7 bases that match TRBD1. The V and J ends lost 4 bases and 7 bases, in that order; junction bases with no gene match: 4. The germline gives CDR1 LGHDT, CDR2 YNNKEL (reference sequence). The CDR3 sequence is 14 residues long. CDR3 in DNA: TGTGCCAGCAGCCCTCGACAGGGAAATTCACCCCTCCACTTT. Its translation: CASSPRQGNSPLHF.

This chain connects TRBV4-1 to TRBJ2-1; 9 nucleotides match TRBD2. Germline V gives CDR1 MGHRA, CDR2 YSYEKL. The CDR3 runs 17 residues. The trim removed 0 bases at V and 8 bases at J, leaving 11 bases unmatched. The CDR3 sequence: CASSQEGLAPEHDEQFF. In DNA, the CDR3 is TGCGCCAGCAGCCAAGAGGGACTAGCCCCCGAACATGATGAGCAGTTCTTC.

The chain recombines TRBV6-1 with TRBJ1-6, with a possible D match to TRBD1 (5 bases). The V gene lost 6 bases and the J gene lost 14 bases, with 20 bases spanning the gap. Germline assignment: CDR1 MNHNS and CDR2 SASEGT. The CDR3 totals 14 residues. The CDR3, as DNA: TGTGCCAGCAGGTCCGGGACGGAGATGAGAACCCTCCACTTT. Protein product: CASRSGTEMRTLHF.

This clonotype was detected ten times or more. The genes are TRBV12-3 or TRBV12-4 and TRBJ2-1; no firm D call. This CDR3 contains 16 residues. V lost 6 bases and J lost 4, with 19 bases in between. This chain's CDR3 is CASSPFTQFGYNEQFF. CDR3 in DNA: TGTGCCAGCAGCCCCTTCACCCAGTTCGGTTACAATGAGCAGTTCTTC.

V usage is TRBV7-3 and J usage is TRBJ2-2, with unresolved D. Germline CDR1 SGHTA, CDR2 FQGTGA. Between the trimmed V and J ends, which lost 1 base and 4 bases, there was a span of 10 bases. The length of the CDR3 is 15 residues. The CDR3 here is CASSLRGSITGELFF. CDR3 DNA: TGTGCCAGCAGCTTAAGAGGAAGCATCACCGGGGAGCTGTTTTTT.

On this clonotype itself: A read error may explain this, as a much larger clone is one base away. Given the absence of the conserved phenylalanine or tryptophan at the CDR3 end, a read error is likely. The chain is built from TRBV20-1 and TRBJ2-1; D is ambiguous. The V and J ends lost 5 bases and 0 bases respectively, with 8 bases between them. This CDR3 comprises 13 residues. The germline CDR1 and CDR2 sequences are DFQATT and SNEGSKA (reference sequence). CDR3 coding DNA: TGCAGTGCTCCCGACCCCTCCTACAATGAGCAGTTCCTC. This sequence encodes CSAPDPSYNEQFL.

This clonotype was picked up many times. The chain carries TRBV12-3 or TRBV12-4 and TRBJ2-4; TRBD1 is a possible D gene (5 bases). The CDR3 totals 15 residues. V lost 2 bases and J lost 2, with 10 bases in between. CDR3 region: CASSLRSGTKNIQYF. For the CDR3, the DNA is TGTGCCAGCAGTTTAAGATCAGGGACCAAAAACATTCAGTACTTC.

The rearrangement uses TRBV7-2 and TRBJ2-7, with D maybe TRBD1 (6 bases). CDR3 length: 15 residues. The V end was cut by 5 bases, the J end by 2 bases, with 16 bases between. Germline lookup yields CDR1 SGHTA and CDR2 FQGNSA. In nucleotides, the CDR3 is TGTGCCAGCAGCCCCAGTCCAGGGGAAGCCTACGAGCAGTACTTC. Protein: CASSPSPGEAYEQYF.

The sample holds a few counts of this clonotype. The V call is TRBV4-1, the J call TRBJ2-1; TRBD1 matches at 7 bases. Per the germline V gene, CDR1 is MGHRA and CDR2 is YSYEKL. The CDR3 covers 15 residues. Unmatched junction bases numbered 10, after V lost 3 bases and J lost 8 bases. CDR3 sequence reads: CASSHQGVGNDEQFF. CDR3 in DNA: TGCGCCAGCAGCCACCAGGGGGTGGGTAACGATGAGCAGTTCTTC.

The V gene is TRBV10-3, the J gene TRBJ2-7; 7 bases match TRBD2. The CDR3 has 15 residues. J was trimmed by 4 bases and V by 2 bases; bases with no gene match: 8. In germline, CDR1 is ENHRY, CDR2 SYGVKD. The CDR3 here is CAISEGTGGLYEQYF. CDR3 DNA sequence: TGTGCCATCAGTGAGGGGACGGGAGGTCTTTACGAGCAGTACTTC.

This clonotype was observed a handful of times. The V call is TRBV7-9, the J call TRBJ1-5; tentative D call: TRBD1 (6 bases). Trimming stripped 5 bases from V and 3 bases from J, with 17 bases between. The CDR3 runs to 16 residues. Germline lookup yields CDR1 SEHNR and CDR2 FQNEAQ (reference sequence). CDR3 sequence: CASSPGTGAYNQPQHF. DNA for the CDR3: TGTGCCAGCAGCCCCGGGACGGGGGCCTACAATCAGCCCCAGCATTTT. Supplemented by reference TRBV7-9 and TRBJ1-5, the full variable domain reads DTGVSQNPRHKITKRGQNVTFRCDPISEHNRLYWYRQTLGQGPEFLTYFQNEAQLEKSRLLSDRFSAERPKGSFSTLEIQRTEQGDSAMYLCASSPGTGAYNQPQHFGDGTRLSIL.

This clonotype was counted only a few times. The J gene is TRBJ2-7, the V gene TRBV7-9, with TRBD1 matching 8 bases. V lost 5 bases to trimming and J lost 4 bases; unmatched junction nucleotides: 10. The germline gives CDR1 SEHNR, CDR2 FQNEAQ (reference sequence). The CDR3 sequence is 15 residues long. As DNA, the CDR3 is TGTGCCAGCAGCCTTGCCCGGACAGGGAAATACGAGCAGTACTTC. Protein sequence: CASSLARTGKYEQYF.

This clonotype has only a few counts. The CDR3 loop reads CASSYLSPGPYEQYF. CDR3 in DNA: TGTGCCAGCAGTTACCTGTCGCCGGGACCCTACGAGCAGTACTTC. V usage is TRBV6-2 or TRBV6-3 and J usage is TRBJ2-7; D is tentatively TRBD1 or TRBD2 (5 bases each). Germline-derived CDR1 and CDR2 are MNHEY and SVGEGT. CDR3 length equals 15 residues. Trimming removed 2 bases from V and 2 bases from J, with 13 bases in between.

This clonotype was detected ten times or more. The chain employs TRBV7-9 and TRBJ2-7, with D perhaps TRBD1 (5 bases). V dropped 5 bases and J dropped 5 bases, with 22 bases sitting between them. Germline CDR1 SEHNR, CDR2 FQNEAQ (reference sequence). The CDR3 consists of 16 residues. Written as DNA, the CDR3 is TGTGCCAGCAGCACGTACAGGTTGGCCAAAAATCACGAGCAGTACTTC. Translating gives CASSTYRLAKNHEQYF.

This chain's CDR3 is CASSLSPVSPLHF. CDR3 DNA sequence: TGTGCCAGCAGCTTATCTCCTGTTTCACCCCTCCACTTT. The rearrangement uses TRBV7-9 and TRBJ1-6; D is uncertain. Germline assignment: CDR1 SEHNR and CDR2 FQNEAQ (reference sequence). The CDR3 covers 13 residues. The ends were cut back, 2 bases at V and 9 bases at J, with 8 bases in the middle.

This chain connects TRBV7-9 to TRBJ2-7; D is unclear. V was trimmed by 5 bases and J by 4 bases, leaving 12 bases between them. Germline CDR1 is SEHNR and CDR2 is FQNEAQ (reference sequence). This CDR3 contains 13 residues. The CDR3 nucleotides read TGTGCCAGCAGCCCCATTGCGATTTACGAGCAGTACTTC. This codes for CASSPIAIYEQYF.

CDR3 in DNA: TGTGCCACCAGTGATATTCAGGTGACAGATACGCAGTATTTT. Encoded protein: CATSDIQVTDTQYF. The J gene is TRBJ2-3, the V gene TRBV24-1; D remains unclear. Trimming pared 3 bases from V and 3 bases from J, leaving 9 bases between. The germline gives CDR1 KGHDR, CDR2 SFDVKD. The CDR3 contains 14 residues.